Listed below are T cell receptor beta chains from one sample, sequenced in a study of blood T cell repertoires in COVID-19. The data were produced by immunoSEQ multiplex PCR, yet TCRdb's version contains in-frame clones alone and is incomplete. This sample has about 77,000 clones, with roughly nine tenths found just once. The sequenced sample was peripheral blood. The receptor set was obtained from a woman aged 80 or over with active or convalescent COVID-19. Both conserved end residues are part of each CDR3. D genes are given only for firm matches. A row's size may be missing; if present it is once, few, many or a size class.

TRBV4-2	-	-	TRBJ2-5	CASSHKGGDQETQYF	TGTGCCAGCAGCCACAAAGGGGGGGACCAAGAGACCCAGTACTTC
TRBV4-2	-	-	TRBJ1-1	CASSQPGNTEAFF	TGTGCCAGCAGCCAACCAGGGAACACTGAAGCTTTCTTT
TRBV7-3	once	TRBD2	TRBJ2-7	CASSLEASGGVTSYEQYF	TGTGCCAGCAGCTTAGAGGCTAGCGGGGGGGTCACCTCCTACGAGCAGTACTTC
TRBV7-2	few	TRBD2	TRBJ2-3	CASSLGTSGSDTQYF	TGTGCCAGCAGCTTAGGGACTAGCGGATCAGATACGCAGTATTTT
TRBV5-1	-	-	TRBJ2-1	CASSLSGSSRVVYNEQFF	TGCGCCAGCAGCTTGTCTGGCTCATCCAGGGTGGTTTACAATGAGCAGTTCTTC
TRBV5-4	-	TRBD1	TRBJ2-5	CASSFSGTGGMRETQYF	TGTGCCAGCAGCTTTTCCGGGACAGGGGGTATGAGAGAGACCCAGTACTTC
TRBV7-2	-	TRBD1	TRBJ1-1	CASSSQGGRNTEAFF	TGTGCCAGCAGCTCTCAGGGGGGCAGGAACACTGAAGCTTTCTTT
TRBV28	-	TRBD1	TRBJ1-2	CASSSPGQTNYGYTF	TGTGCCAGCAGCTCGCCGGGACAGACGAACTATGGCTACACCTTC
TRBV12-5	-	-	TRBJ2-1	CASGPHGLGGNEQFF	TGTGCTAGTGGTCCGCACGGTCTAGGGGGCAATGAGCAGTTCTTC
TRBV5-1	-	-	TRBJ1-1	CASSLGPMNTEAFF	TGCGCCAGCAGCTTGGGGCCCATGAACACTGAAGCTTTCTTT
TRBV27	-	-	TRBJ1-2	CASSDPRGGNYGYTF	TGTGCCAGCAGTGACCCCCGGGGAGGGAACTATGGCTACACCTTC
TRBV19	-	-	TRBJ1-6	CASSIVANNSPLHF	TGTGCCAGTAGTATCGTAGCTAATAATTCACCCCTCCACTTT
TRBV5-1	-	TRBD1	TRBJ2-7	CASSLEQGANEQYF	TGCGCCAGCAGCTTGGAACAGGGGGCCAACGAGCAGTACTTC
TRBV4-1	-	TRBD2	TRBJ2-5	CASSQIAGGKETQYF	TGCGCCAGCAGCCAAATAGCGGGGGGTAAAGAGACCCAGTACTTC
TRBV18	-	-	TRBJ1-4	CASSPPRGTLATNEKLFF	TGTGCCAGCTCACCACCGCGGGGGACTCTTGCAACTAATGAAAAACTGTTTTTT
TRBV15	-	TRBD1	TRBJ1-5	CATSRDLGGQPQHF	TGTGCCACCAGCAGAGATCTAGGGGGCCAGCCCCAGCATTTT
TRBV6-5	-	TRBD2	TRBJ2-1	CASSSPSSGGHEQFF	TGTGCCAGCAGTTCCCCTTCTAGCGGGGGACATGAGCAGTTCTTC
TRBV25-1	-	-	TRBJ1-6	CASRPGLYNSPLHF	TGTGCCAGCAGGCCGGGACTCTATAATTCACCCCTCCACTTT
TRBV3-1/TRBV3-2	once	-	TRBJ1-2	CASSQDRGYGYTF	TGTGCCAGCAGCCAAGATCGGGGCTATGGCTACACCTTC
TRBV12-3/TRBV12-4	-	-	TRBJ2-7	CASSPTGHEQYF	TGTGCCAGCAGCCCCACAGGGCACGAGCAGTACTTC
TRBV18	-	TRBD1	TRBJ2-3	CASSSGQGVDTQYF	TGTGCCAGCTCATCAGGACAGGGGGTAGACACGCAGTATTTT
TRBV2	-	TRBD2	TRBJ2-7	CASSEYGREGDEQYF	TGTGCCAGCAGTGAATATGGCAGGGAGGGAGACGAGCAGTACTTC
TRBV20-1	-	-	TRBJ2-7	CSVDRSYEQYF	TGCAGTGTCGACAGGTCCTACGAGCAGTACTTC
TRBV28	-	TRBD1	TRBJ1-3	CASSPTGQRNTIYF	TGTGCCAGCAGTCCAACGGGACAGAGAAACACCATATATTTT
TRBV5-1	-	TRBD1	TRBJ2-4	CASSLGQGINIQYF	TGCGCCAGCAGCTTGGGACAGGGAATAAACATTCAGTACTTC
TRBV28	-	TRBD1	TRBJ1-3	CASSSTGLGGNTIYF	TGTGCCAGCAGTTCGACAGGGCTGGGCGGAAACACCATATATTTT
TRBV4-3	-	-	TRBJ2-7	CASSHDFFREEGSYEQYF	TGCGCCAGCAGCCACGATTTCTTCAGGGAGGAAGGCTCCTACGAGCAGTACTTC
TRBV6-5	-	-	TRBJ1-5	CASSSRGLNQPQHF	TGTGCCAGCAGTTCGAGGGGACTTAATCAGCCCCAGCATTTT
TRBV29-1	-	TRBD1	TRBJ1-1	CSVEDRVRGLVNTEAFF	TGCAGCGTTGAAGATCGGGTCAGGGGGCTGGTGAACACTGAAGCTTTCTTT
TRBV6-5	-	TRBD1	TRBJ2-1	CASNRGSYNEQFF	TGTGCCAGCAACAGGGGGTCTTACAATGAGCAGTTCTTC